This T cell receptor (beta chain) was captured by sequencing in a study of response to subunit inactivated influenza vaccine. Study-wide findings and caveats: Authors suggested that a seasonal influenza vaccination recruits few new T cells each time.

MiXCR was run by TCRdb on the RT-PCR reads, yielding one entry per CDR3 protein. The profile covers 600,000 to 850,000 distinct CDR3 sequences, with around 15% appearing a single time and 7.6% taken by the ten largest. Concerning this clonotype: Its target is not known.

The CDR3 is made up of 15 amino acids. Germline V gene data show CDR1 as SGHTA and CDR2 as FQGTGA. Trimming took 5 bases from V and 0 from J; bases not matched to a gene: 4. The sample here was PBMCs from blood, taken roughly 2 weeks before vaccination. The TCR was taken from a middle-aged man who received an inactivated influenza vaccine. The chain employs TRBV7-3 and TRBJ2-5; 9 bases agree with TRBD1. The CDR3, as DNA: TGTGCCAGCAGCACTGGACAGGGGCACCAAGAGACCCAGTACTTC. As protein: CASSTGQGHQETQYF. The variable domain in full, with the rest retrieved from reference TRBV7-3 and TRBJ2-5, is GAGVSQTPSNKVTEKGKYVELRCDPISGHTALYWYRQSLGQGPEFLIYFQGTGAADDSGLPNDRFFAVRPEGSVSTLKIQRTERGDSAVYLCASSTGQGHQETQYFGPGTRLLVL.